This entry lists 30 T cell receptor beta chains sequenced from one sample in a study of CD8 T cells in ankylosing spondylitis. Study observations and caveats: A motif of 8 or 9 highly homologous TCR beta variants was seen as apparently characteristic of ankylosing spondylitis blood.

Antigens for these TCRs are unknown. TCRdb independently ran MiXCR on the 5' RACE reads; one entry per CDR3 protein. This sample has more than 650,000 distinct CDR3 sequences, with around 11% found just once. The sequenced sample was blood, either unsorted or a sorted T cell fraction (not recorded which). These receptors were taken from a male donor with ankylosing spondylitis.

The V call is TRBV3-1, the J call TRBJ2-3; 8 bases fit TRBD1. The CDR3 is made up of 16 amino acids. CDR1 LGHDT and CDR2 YNNKEL come from the germline V gene (reference sequence). Trimming took 2 bases from V and 2 from J; bases not matched to a gene: 6. The CDR3 DNA sequence: TGTGCCAGCAGCCAAAGACAGGGGACGATCACAGATACGCAGTATTTT. Translating gives CASSQRQGTITDTQYF.

This clonotype was recorded many times. V usage is TRBV30 and J usage is TRBJ1-1; TRBD1 matches at 7 bases. CDR3 length: 16 residues. CDR1 is GTSNPN and CDR2 is SVGIG in the germline V gene (reference sequence). The trim removed 1 base at V and 4 bases at J, leaving 12 bases unmatched. CDR3 coding DNA: TGTGCCTGGAGTGGCCGGCAGGGGGGTCTTGGCACTGAAGCTTTCTTT. This translates into CAWSGRQGGLGTEAFF.

This clonotype was picked up a small number of times. This chain links TRBV5-5 with TRBJ1-1; D remains ambiguous. Germline-derived CDR1 and CDR2 are SGHKS and YYEKEE (reference sequence). This CDR3 has 16 amino acids. V dropped 0 bases and J dropped 4 bases, with 16 bases sitting between them. CDR3 nucleotide sequence: TGTGCCAGCAGCTTGGGGCAACAATACCGGAGCACTGAAGCTTTCTTT. As protein: CASSLGQQYRSTEAFF. Full variable domain (missing parts from reference TRBV5-5 and TRBJ1-1): DAGVTQSPTHLIKTRGQQVTLRCSPISGHKSVSWYQQVLGQGPQFIFQYYEKEERGRGNFPDRFSARQFPNYSSELNVNALLLGDSALYLCASSLGQQYRSTEAFFGQGTRLTVV.

This clonotype was recorded many times. The chain joins TRBV10-3 to TRBJ2-7, with 7 nucleotides matching TRBD1. The ends lost 7 bases at V and 0 bases at J; junction bases unmatched: 6. Germline CDR1 reads ENHRY; CDR2 reads SYGVKD. The CDR3 spans 14 residues. CDR3 nucleotides: TGTGCCATCACCCCGGGACAGTCCTCCTACGAGCAGTACTTC. It is translated as CAITPGQSSYEQYF.

This clonotype has a count of ten or more. Written as DNA, the CDR3 is TGCAGTGCTAGAACATGGCAGACGAACACTGAAGCTTTCTTT. It encodes CSARTWQTNTEAFF. This rearrangement joins TRBV20-1 to TRBJ1-1; no clear D. V lost 2 bases and J lost 1, with 11 bases in between. This CDR3 is 14 amino acids long. From germline, CDR1 is DFQATT and CDR2 SNEGSKA (reference sequence).

This clonotype has a handful of counts. In DNA form, the CDR3 reads TGCAGTGCTAGATCCCGGACAGACCGGTCCTACGAGCAGTACTTC. This sequence encodes CSARSRTDRSYEQYF. The chain joins TRBV20-1 to TRBJ2-7; tentatively, D is TRBD1 (6 bases). Trimming took off 2 bases at V and 1 base at J, with 15 bases between the two ends. This CDR3 is 15 amino acids long. The germline V gene encodes CDR1 DFQATT and CDR2 SNEGSKA (reference sequence).

This clonotype was found a few times. The V gene is TRBV20-1, the J gene TRBJ2-3; D ambiguous. The V gene lost 2 bases and the J gene lost 4 bases, with 13 bases spanning the gap. There are 14 residues in the CDR3. Germline CDR1 and CDR2: DFQATT and SNEGSKA (reference sequence). The CDR3 coding sequence is TGCAGTGCTAGAAAGGAGCAACAAGCAGATACGCAGTATTTT. Translated, it gives CSARKEQQADTQYF.

The chain is built from TRBV28 and TRBJ2-1, with 8 bases aligning to TRBD1. V dropped 6 bases and J dropped 12; count of bases not matched to a gene: 13. CDR1 and CDR2 from the germline V gene are MDHEN and SYDVKM. The CDR3 extends over 14 amino acids. The CDR3 DNA is TGTGCCAGCAGAAGACAGGGGTCCCTCCGTGGGCAGTTCTTC. As protein: CASRRQGSLRGQFF.

V gene TRBV10-3 combines with J gene TRBJ1-1; D is ambiguous. The CDR3 loop spans 14 amino acids. Between the trimmed V and J ends, which lost 7 bases and 0 bases, there was a span of 12 bases. Germline V gives CDR1 ENHRY, CDR2 SYGVKD. The CDR3 reads CAIKDFGVNTEAFF. The CDR3 DNA reads as TGTGCCATCAAGGATTTCGGGGTGAACACTGAAGCTTTCTTT.

This clonotype has just a few counts. The gene calls are TRBV7-2 and TRBJ2-7, with 7 bases fitting TRBD2. Germline lookup yields CDR1 SGHTA and CDR2 FQGNSA. CDR3 length equals 15 residues. The trim removed 0 bases at V and 4 bases at J, leaving 6 bases unmatched. The CDR3 here is CASSLATREPYEQYF. The CDR3 nucleotides read TGTGCCAGCAGCTTAGCCACGCGGGAGCCATACGAGCAGTACTTC.

The chain combines TRBV20-1 with TRBJ1-5; 11 nucleotides match TRBD1. Germline loops: CDR1 DFQATT, CDR2 SNEGSKA (reference sequence). The CDR3 runs to 15 residues. The trim removed 5 bases at V and 7 bases at J, leaving 10 bases unmatched. The CDR3, as DNA: TGCAGTGCTGCCCGGGACAGGGGGGGTGGGCAGCCCCAGCATTTT. It codes for CSAARDRGGGQPQHF.

The sample holds many counts of this clonotype. This chain joins TRBV7-9 and TRBJ2-1; 7 bases map to TRBD2. Looked up from germline, CDR1 is SEHNR and CDR2 is FQNEAQ (reference sequence). This CDR3 comprises 13 residues. Trimming cost V 5 bases and J 7 bases; bases outside gene matches: 5. CDR3 bases: TGTGCCAGCAGCGGGAGGGCCTGGAATGAGCAGTTCTTC. Amino acid sequence: CASSGRAWNEQFF.

This clonotype was recorded a few times. V and J are TRBV4-1 and TRBJ1-2; D is perhaps TRBD1 (5 bases). V lost 3 bases and J 4 bases, leaving 12 bases between the germline ends. The CDR3 loop spans 14 amino acids. CDR1 and CDR2 from the germline V gene are MGHRA and YSYEKL. CDR3 protein: CASSHDQTVYGYTF. In DNA form, the CDR3 reads TGCGCCAGCAGCCACGACCAGACAGTCTATGGCTACACCTTC.

The chain carries TRBV6-1 and TRBJ1-6, with D uncertain. The CDR3 extends over 14 amino acids. Trimming left V 5 bases short and J 10 bases short, with 15 bases between. CDR1 is MNHNS, CDR2 SASEGT, per germline. The CDR3 is CASSQPREGSPLHF. In nucleotides, the CDR3 is TGTGCCAGCAGTCAGCCCCGGGAGGGCTCACCCCTCCACTTT.

This clonotype was counted only a few times. The chain has TRBV7-9 and TRBJ1-2; 10 nucleotides align to TRBD1. J was trimmed by 7 bases and V by 5 bases; bases with no gene match: 7. From germline, CDR1 is SEHNR and CDR2 FQNEAQ (reference sequence). The CDR3 spans 14 residues. CDR3 in DNA: TGTGCCAGCAGCCGATTGACAGGGGGCGGTGGCTACACCTTC. It yields the protein CASSRLTGGGGYTF.

The gene calls are TRBV7-6 and TRBJ1-6; D is unresolved. CDR1 is SGHVS, CDR2 FNYEAQ, per germline. The CDR3 contains 13 residues. Deletions cut 5 bases from V and 12 bases from J, with 14 bases between. CDR3 residues: CASSRSLEGPLHF. CDR3 sequence (DNA): TGTGCCAGCAGCCGGTCCTTGGAGGGACCCCTCCACTTT.

This clonotype was recorded at least ten times. The chain recombines TRBV11-1 with TRBJ2-7; D gene ambiguous. V was trimmed by 6 bases and J by 0 bases, leaving 9 bases between them. Per the germline V gene, CDR1 is SGHAT and CDR2 is FQDESV (reference sequence). CDR3 size: 13 residues. The CDR3 DNA is TGTGCCAGCAGACAGACCTCCTCCTACGAGCAGTACTTC. Translation: CASRQTSSYEQYF.

This clonotype has just a few counts. V and J are TRBV6-1 and TRBJ1-1; D may be TRBD1 (5 bases). CDR1 and CDR2 from the germline V gene are MNHNS and SASEGT. Trimming shortened V by 7 bases and J by 8 bases, and 17 bases separated the two germline ends. The CDR3 spans 13 residues. The CDR3 nucleotides read TGTGCCAGCACCCACGAACGTTGGACAGAAGCTTTCTTT. Its translation is CASTHERWTEAFF.

This chain joins TRBV4-3 and TRBJ2-3; D ambiguous. This CDR3 is built from 16 residues. Germline CDR1 reads LGHNA; CDR2 reads YSLEER. The V gene lost 0 bases and the J gene lost 2 bases, with 12 bases spanning the gap. The CDR3 DNA reads as TGCGCCAGCAGCCAAGAATTTCCAGAGTCCACAGATACGCAGTATTTT. This codes for CASSQEFPESTDTQYF.

Many counts were recorded for this clonotype. V usage is TRBV29-1 and J usage is TRBJ1-1; the D is unclear. Germline assignment: CDR1 SQVTM and CDR2 ANQGSEA. This CDR3 is 12 amino acids long. V was cut by 4 bases and J by 1 base, with 7 bases left in between. The chain's CDR3 is CSVVRANTEAFF. The CDR3 nucleotides read TGCAGCGTTGTTCGGGCGAACACTGAAGCTTTCTTT.

This clonotype was counted a few times. This chain connects TRBV7-2 to TRBJ2-2; D possibly corresponds to TRBD2 (7 bases). The CDR3 loop spans 17 amino acids. V was shortened by 6 bases and J by 8 bases, with 25 bases between the two germline ends. CDR1 and CDR2 (germline): SGHTA, FQGNSA. CDR3 sequence: CASSWDTSGTNRGELFF. The CDR3 DNA is TGTGCCAGCAGTTGGGATACCAGCGGGACAAACCGGGGGGAGCTGTTTTTT.

The chain employs TRBV5-1 and TRBJ1-1; 8 bases are a match to TRBD1. This CDR3 is built from 14 residues. Germline V gene lookup returns CDR1 SGHRS and CDR2 YFSETQ. V lost 3 bases, J lost 1 base, and 2 bases stayed unmatched. CDR3: CASSSGGQNTEAFF. CDR3 nucleotides: TGCGCCAGCAGCTCAGGGGGCCAGAACACTGAAGCTTTCTTT.

This clonotype was counted at least ten times. The chain is built from TRBV20-1 and TRBJ2-3; D might be TRBD2 (5 bases). Germline loops: CDR1 DFQATT, CDR2 SNEGSKA (reference sequence). V lost 7 bases, J lost 0 bases, and 8 bases lay in between. This CDR3 has 12 residues. The CDR3 loop reads CSDGGSTDTQYF. The CDR3 coding sequence is TGCAGTGATGGCGGGAGCACAGATACGCAGTATTTT.

J is TRBJ2-3 and V is TRBV12-3 or TRBV12-4; tentatively, D is TRBD1 (5 bases). The ends were cut back, 1 base at V and 5 bases at J, with 13 bases in the middle. The CDR3 spans 15 residues. CDR3 DNA sequence: TGTGCCAGCAGTTTAGGGGGCGACGTGGGAGATACGCAGTATTTT. This translates into CASSLGGDVGDTQYF.

This clonotype has just a few counts. The chain combines TRBV20-1 with TRBJ2-7; D unresolved. This CDR3 comprises 12 residues. Germline CDR1 and CDR2: DFQATT and SNEGSKA (reference sequence). Trimming pared 5 bases from V and 4 bases from J, leaving 12 bases between. CDR3 DNA: TGCAGTGCTCGTCCGGATAGGTACGAGCAGTACTTC. This translates into CSARPDRYEQYF.

The V gene is TRBV18, the J gene TRBJ1-4; D not resolved. Germline V lookup: CDR1 KGHSH, CDR2 LQKENI. V was trimmed by 3 bases and J by 0 bases, leaving 5 bases between them. The CDR3 has 14 residues. As DNA, the CDR3 is TGTGCCAGCTCACCTTATACAACTAATGAAAAACTGTTTTTT. This sequence encodes CASSPYTTNEKLFF.

This clonotype was counted only a few times. This chain joins TRBV4-3 and TRBJ2-7, with a tentative D call TRBD2 (5 bases). This CDR3 spans 15 amino acids. With 9 bases removed from V and 3 bases from J, the gap between germline ends came to 21 bases. The germline V gene has CDR1 LGHNA and CDR2 YSLEER. The CDR3 loop reads CASARQHGESYEQYF. The DNA of the CDR3 is TGCGCCAGTGCGAGGCAACACGGGGAAAGCTACGAGCAGTACTTC.

This chain joins TRBV11-1 and TRBJ2-7; unclear D gene. The CDR3 length is 18 residues. Trimming stripped 5 bases from V and 3 bases from J, with 26 bases between. The germline CDR1 and CDR2 sequences are SGHAT and FQDESV (reference sequence). The CDR3 spells CASSPGVRASRSNYEQYF. In DNA, the CDR3 is TGTGCCAGCAGCCCCGGTGTGCGAGCGTCCCGTAGCAACTACGAGCAGTACTTC. The entire variable domain, with the rest obtained from reference TRBV11-1 and TRBJ2-7, is as follows: EAEVAQSPRYKITEKSQAVAFWCDPISGHATLYWYRQILGQGPELLVQFQDESVVDDSQLPKDRFSAERLKGVDSTLKIQPAELGDSAMYLCASSPGVRASRSNYEQYFGPGTRLTVT.

This clonotype was recorded a few times. The rearrangement joins TRBV5-1 to TRBJ2-3; perhaps TRBD2 as D (6 bases). In germline, CDR1 is SGHRS, CDR2 YFSETQ. V gave up 0 bases and J gave up 2 bases, with 16 bases separating them. This CDR3 contains 17 residues. The DNA of the CDR3 is TGCGCCAGCAGCTTGGAAAGGGCTAGCGATTCCACAGATACGCAGTATTTT. This sequence encodes CASSLERASDSTDTQYF.

This clonotype was observed many times. This rearrangement joins TRBV29-1 to TRBJ2-5; 7 positions agree with TRBD1. Germline V gene lookup returns CDR1 SQVTM and CDR2 ANQGSEA. This CDR3 is built from 13 residues. V shed 2 bases and J 9 bases; nucleotides not matched to a gene: 9. The DNA of the CDR3 is TGCAGCGTTGAATTCGCTAGGCAGGGGGCCCAGTACTTC. This gives the protein CSVEFARQGAQYF. Full variable domain (missing parts from reference TRBV29-1 and TRBJ2-5): SAVISQKPSRDICQRGTSLTIQCQVDSQVTMMFWYRQQPGQSLTLIATANQGSEATYESGFVIDKFPISRPNLTFSTLTVSNMSPEDSSIYLCSVEFARQGAQYFGPGTRLLVL.